Listed below are T cell receptor beta chains from one sample, sequenced in a study of Tregs in tolerant kidney transplant recipients. Clones were read by immunoSEQ multiplex PCR, and TCRdb kept only the in-frame ones, dropping some. Of about 81,000 clones listed, 91% were seen once; the top ten hold around 1.4%. The sample in question was CD4+ T cells from blood (PBMCs), obtained 24 months after the transplant. The receptors shown here come from a human patient who received a combined kidney and bone marrow transplant. Some of these T cells may belong to the graft donor. Both conserved end residues are part of each CDR3. The D gene is left open where the match is weak. Not all rows give a size; the values are once, few, many and, for expanded clones, a class.

18	TRBV28	TRBJ2-7	-	-	TGTGCCAGCAGTTTATCCCCGAGAAGAGGGGGTTACTCCTACGAGCAGTACTTC	CASSLSPRRGGYSYEQYF
13	TRBV6-5	TRBJ1-4	-	-	TGTGCCAGCAGAACACGCACTAATGAAAAACTGTTTTTT	CASRTRTNEKLFF
16	TRBV9	TRBJ2-3	-	-	TGTGCCAGCAAGGGCGGGGTTTCGGGGGTCACAGATACGCAGTATTTT	CASKGGVSGVTDTQYF
13	TRBV7-2	TRBJ1-1	-	TRBD1	TGTGCCAGCAGCTTACGGCAGGGGGCTGAAGCTTTCTTT	CASSLRQGAEAFF
14	TRBV11-3	TRBJ2-1	-	TRBD1	TGTGCCAGCAGCCCCGGGACAGTAAACAATGAGCAGTTCTTC	CASSPGTVNNEQFF
14	TRBV27	TRBJ1-5	-	-	TGTGCCAGCAGTTTAAAGAAGCTGAATCAGCCCCAGCATTTT	CASSLKKLNQPQHF
15	TRBV30	TRBJ1-2	-	TRBD1	TGTGCCTGGAGTGTACGGGGACAGGGCCGGTATGGCTACACCTTC	CAWSVRGQGRYGYTF
14	TRBV5-5	TRBJ2-3	-	TRBD1	TGTGCCAGCAGCGGGACAGGGGGCTCAGATACGCAGTATTTT	CASSGTGGSDTQYF
16	TRBV30	TRBJ2-7	once	TRBD1	TGTGCCTGGAGCCCATTGGGGACAGGGATGACCTACGAGCAGTACTTC	CAWSPLGTGMTYEQYF
14	TRBV7-6	TRBJ2-1	-	TRBD2	TGTGCCAGCCCTGATAGCGGCGGGAGGAATGAGCAGTTCTTC	CASPDSGGRNEQFF
13	TRBV9	TRBJ2-3	-	-	TGTGCCAGCAGCGTAGGGTCCGGAGATACGCAGTATTTT	CASSVGSGDTQYF
15	TRBV10-2	TRBJ2-1	-	TRBD1	TGCGCCAGCCAGGACAGGGGCCCCCGGTACAATGAGCAGTTCTTC	CASQDRGPRYNEQFF
15	TRBV7-9	TRBJ1-1	-	-	TGTGCCAGCAGCTTAGCGCTGGGAAGGAGGACTGAAGCTTTCTTT	CASSLALGRRTEAFF